One and the same sample provided the 14 T cell receptor beta chains below, sequenced in a study of blood T cell repertoires in COVID-19. Generated by immunoSEQ multiplex PCR, the TCRdb table keeps only in-frame clones and is missing some. Of about 200,000 clones listed, around 81% are singletons. The sample taken for sequencing was peripheral blood. These receptors all stem from a man aged 55 to 70 with COVID-19, enrolled during active disease.

The CDR3 DNA reads TGTGCCAGCAGCCAAGGGGCTCAGGGCAATGAGCAGTTCTTC. Protein: CASSQGAQGNEQFF. The chain couples TRBV3-1 (or the pseudogene TRBV3-2) to TRBJ2-1, with a tentative D call TRBD1 (5 bases). The V and J ends lost 1 base and 6 bases respectively, with 10 bases between them. CDR3 length equals 14 residues. Germline-derived CDR1 and CDR2 are LGHDT and YNNKEL (reference sequence).

This clone showed up just once. This chain joins TRBV6-5 and TRBJ2-6; 7 bases align to TRBD1. This CDR3 has 16 amino acids. V trimming: 2 bases; J trimming: 0 bases; junction bases outside the gene matches: 1. CDR1 and CDR2 (germline): MNHEY, SVGAGI. The CDR3 region has the DNA TGTGCCAGCAGTTACCCAGGGGGCTCTGGGGCCAACGTCCTGACTTTC. Protein sequence: CASSYPGGSGANVLTF.

This clone was counted once. This chain links TRBV18 with TRBJ1-6; 7 bases match TRBD1. The CDR3 has 18 residues. Germline V lookup: CDR1 KGHSH, CDR2 LQKENI. V trimming: 3 bases; J trimming: 9 bases; junction bases outside the gene matches: 17. The CDR3 protein is CASSPTPGQSWSGSPLHF. In DNA, the CDR3 is TGTGCCAGCTCACCTACTCCGGGACAGTCCTGGTCGGGTTCACCCCTCCACTTT.

J is TRBJ2-3 and V is TRBV10-3, with D possibly being TRBD2 (7 bases). Germline CDR1 is ENHRY and CDR2 is SYGVKD. V was cut by 6 bases and J by 5 bases, with 15 bases left in between. This CDR3 is built from 14 residues. The CDR3 DNA sequence: TGTGCCATCAGGGATGGGGGCGGGAGAGATACGCAGTATTTT. Amino acids: CAIRDGGGRDTQYF.

The DNA of the CDR3 is TGTGCTAGTGGCCCAGGGTATAGCAATCAGCCCCAGCATTTT. Encoded protein: CASGPGYSNQPQHF. V and J are TRBV12-5 and TRBJ1-5; perhaps TRBD1 as D (5 bases). CDR1 and CDR2 (germline): LGHNT, FRNRAP. V was shortened by 6 bases and J by 0 bases, with 9 bases between the two germline ends. This CDR3 contains 14 residues.

The chain's CDR3 is CTSSQEGTSGRALCTGELFF. The CDR3 nucleotides are TGCACCAGCAGCCAAGAGGGGACTAGCGGGAGGGCCTTGTGCACCGGGGAGCTGTTTTTT. The chain has TRBV1 and TRBJ2-2; no DNA check was done on the table's D call, TRBD2. TRBV1 is marked as a pseudogene. The CDR3 is 20 amino acids.

Only one count was recorded for this clone. This chain connects TRBV10-1 to TRBJ2-7; 8 bases map to TRBD1. The CDR3 has 14 amino acids. The ends lost 2 bases at V and 4 bases at J; junction bases unmatched: 4. Germline CDR1 and CDR2: WNHNN and SYGVQD (reference sequence). CDR3 protein: CASSEGQGRYEQYF. As DNA, the CDR3 is TGCGCCAGCAGTGAGGGACAGGGTAGATACGAGCAGTACTTC.

On this clone: Germline and junction disagree at one end, which may indicate a read error. For the CDR3, the DNA is TGCGCCAGCAGCCCTGACAGATACCTGGTTTTT. Protein: CASSPDRYLVF. The genes are TRBV5-1 and TRBJ2-3, with D possibly matching TRBD1 (5 bases). The CDR3 is made up of 11 amino acids. In germline, CDR1 is SGHRS, CDR2 YFSETQ.

The chain recombines TRBV5-1 with TRBJ2-2; D possibly corresponds to TRBD2 (5 bases). This CDR3 is built from 16 residues. Deletions cut 0 bases from V and 1 base from J, with 10 bases between. Germline lookup yields CDR1 SGHRS and CDR2 YFSETQ. The CDR3 reads CASSLAIGLNTGELFF. The CDR3 nucleotides read TGCGCCAGCAGCTTGGCCATCGGACTGAACACCGGGGAGCTGTTTTTT.

V usage is TRBV7-9 and J usage is TRBJ2-3; D unclear. Germline CDR1 SEHNR, CDR2 FQNEAQ (reference sequence). Trimming left V 2 bases short and J 5 bases short, with 14 bases between. The CDR3 covers 15 residues. The CDR3 here is CASSLLTPRRDTQYF. DNA of the CDR3: TGTGCCAGCAGCTTATTAACTCCACGCCGAGATACGCAGTATTTT.

As for this clone: The sample holds other DNA sequences that translate to the same CDR3. V gene TRBV7-9 combines with J gene TRBJ1-1; D unclear. The CDR3 has 14 residues. CDR1 and CDR2 (germline): SEHNR, FQNEAQ (reference sequence). Trimming left V 2 bases short and J 4 bases short, with 11 bases between. The chain's CDR3 is CASSLRGSSTEAFF. In DNA, the CDR3 is TGTGCCAGCAGCTTAAGAGGGTCATCCACTGAAGCTTTCTTT.

The rearrangement links TRBV6-5 to TRBJ1-3; tentative D call: TRBD1 (6 bases). Germline V lookup: CDR1 MNHEY, CDR2 SVGAGI. V lost 6 bases to trimming and J lost 2 bases, with 11 bases between them. The CDR3 length is 14 residues. The CDR3 bases are TGTGCCAGCAGGAGGGGGTCGACTGGAAACACCATATATTTT. Translation gives CASRRGSTGNTIYF.

The chain combines TRBV16 with TRBJ1-5; D is uncertain. Deletions cut 3 bases from V and 0 bases from J, with 3 bases between. The CDR3 runs to 13 residues. The germline CDR1 and CDR2 sequences are KGHSY and FQNENV. The CDR3 DNA sequence: TGTGCCAGCAGCCACTATAGCAATCAGCCCCAGCATTTT. The encoded protein is CASSHYSNQPQHF.

This clone was counted only a few times. This sequence joins TRBV5-4 and TRBJ2-7; a possible D gene is TRBD1 (8 bases). Trimming took 4 bases from V and 1 from J, leaving 15 bases between them. Per germline, CDR1 SGHNT and CDR2 YYREEE (reference sequence). The CDR3 is 15 residues long. This CDR3 reads CASSPGQGLSYEQYF. The DNA for the CDR3 is TGTGCCAGCAGCCCCGGACAGGGACTATCCTACGAGCAGTACTTC.